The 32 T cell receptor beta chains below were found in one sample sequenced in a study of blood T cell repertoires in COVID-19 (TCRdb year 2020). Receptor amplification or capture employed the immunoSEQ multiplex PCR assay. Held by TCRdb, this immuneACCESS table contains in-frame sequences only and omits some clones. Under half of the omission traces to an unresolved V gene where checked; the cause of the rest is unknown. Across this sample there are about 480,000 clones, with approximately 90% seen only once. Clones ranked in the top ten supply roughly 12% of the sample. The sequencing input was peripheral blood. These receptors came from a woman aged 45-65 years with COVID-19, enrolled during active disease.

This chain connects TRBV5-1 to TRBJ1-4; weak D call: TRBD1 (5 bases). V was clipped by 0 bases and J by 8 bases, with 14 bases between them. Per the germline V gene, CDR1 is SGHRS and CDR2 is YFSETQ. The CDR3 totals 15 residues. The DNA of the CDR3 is TGCGCCAGCAGCTTGGAGGGTAGGGGCAGAGAAAAACTGTTTTTT. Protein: CASSLEGRGREKLFF.

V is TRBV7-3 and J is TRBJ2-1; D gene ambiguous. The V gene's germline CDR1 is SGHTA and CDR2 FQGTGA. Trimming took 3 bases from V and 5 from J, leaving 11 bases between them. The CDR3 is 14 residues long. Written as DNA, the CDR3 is TGTGCCAGCAGCTTTGGGCGCGCCAACAATGAGCAGTTCTTC. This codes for CASSFGRANNEQFF.

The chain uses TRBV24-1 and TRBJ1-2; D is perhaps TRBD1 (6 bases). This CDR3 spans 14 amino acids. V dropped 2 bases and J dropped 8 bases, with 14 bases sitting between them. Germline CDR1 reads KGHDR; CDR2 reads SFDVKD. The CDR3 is CATSDSGGAEGYTF. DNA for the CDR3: TGTGCCACCAGTGATTCTGGGGGCGCGGAGGGCTACACCTTC.

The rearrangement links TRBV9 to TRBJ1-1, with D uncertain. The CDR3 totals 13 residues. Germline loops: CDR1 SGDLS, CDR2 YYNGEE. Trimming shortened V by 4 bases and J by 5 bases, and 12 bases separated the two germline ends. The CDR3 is CASSPSGRTEAFF. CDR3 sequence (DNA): TGTGCCAGCAGCCCCTCGGGTCGAACTGAAGCTTTCTTT.

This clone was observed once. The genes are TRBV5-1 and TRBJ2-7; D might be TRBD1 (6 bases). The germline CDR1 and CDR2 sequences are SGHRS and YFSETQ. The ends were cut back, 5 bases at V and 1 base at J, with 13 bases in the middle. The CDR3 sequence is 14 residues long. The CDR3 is CASSSEDSSYEQYF. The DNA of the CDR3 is TGCGCCAGCAGTTCTGAGGACAGTTCCTACGAGCAGTACTTC.

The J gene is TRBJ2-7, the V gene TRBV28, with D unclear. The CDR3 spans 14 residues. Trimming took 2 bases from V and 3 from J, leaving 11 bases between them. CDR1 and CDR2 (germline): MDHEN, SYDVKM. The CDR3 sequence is CASSLSSSGYEQYF. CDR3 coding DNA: TGTGCCAGCAGTTTAAGCTCCTCAGGCTACGAGCAGTACTTC.

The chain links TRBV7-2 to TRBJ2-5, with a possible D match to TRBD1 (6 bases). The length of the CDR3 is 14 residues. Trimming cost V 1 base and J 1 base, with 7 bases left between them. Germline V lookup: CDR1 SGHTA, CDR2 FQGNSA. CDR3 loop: CASSLGTAQETQYF. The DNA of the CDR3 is TGTGCCAGCAGCTTAGGGACAGCCCAAGAGACCCAGTACTTC.

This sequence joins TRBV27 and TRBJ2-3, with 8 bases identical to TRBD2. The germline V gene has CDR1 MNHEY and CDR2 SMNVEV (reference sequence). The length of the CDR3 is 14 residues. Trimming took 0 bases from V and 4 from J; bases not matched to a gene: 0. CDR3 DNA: TGTGCCAGCAGTTTATCTAGCGGGGCAGATACGCAGTATTTT. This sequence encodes CASSLSSGADTQYF.

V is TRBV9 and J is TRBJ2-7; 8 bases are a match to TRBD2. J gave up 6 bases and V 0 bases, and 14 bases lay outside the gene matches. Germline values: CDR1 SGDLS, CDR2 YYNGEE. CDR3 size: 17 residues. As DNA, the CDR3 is TGTGCCAGCAGCGTAGCTGGAGGGCGGGGGGCGATGATCGAGCAGTACTTC. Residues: CASSVAGGRGAMIEQYF.

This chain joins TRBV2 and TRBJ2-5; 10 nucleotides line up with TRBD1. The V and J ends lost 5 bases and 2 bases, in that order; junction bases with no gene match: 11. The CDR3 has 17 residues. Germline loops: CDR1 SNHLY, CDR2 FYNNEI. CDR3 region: CASSRQRQGAVQETQYF. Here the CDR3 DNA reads TGTGCCAGCAGTCGACAAAGACAGGGGGCGGTACAAGAGACCCAGTACTTC.

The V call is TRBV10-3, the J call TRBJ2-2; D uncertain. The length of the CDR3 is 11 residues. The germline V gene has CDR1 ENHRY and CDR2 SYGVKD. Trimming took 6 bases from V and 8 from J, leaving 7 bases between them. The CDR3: CAIRDTGELFF. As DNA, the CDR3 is TGTGCCATCAGAGATACAGGGGAGCTGTTTTTT.

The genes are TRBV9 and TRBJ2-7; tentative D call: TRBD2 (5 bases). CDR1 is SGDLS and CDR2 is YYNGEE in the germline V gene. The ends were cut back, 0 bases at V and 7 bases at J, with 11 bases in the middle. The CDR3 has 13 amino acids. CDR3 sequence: CASSVAGSLEQYF. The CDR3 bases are TGTGCCAGCAGCGTAGCTGGGAGCCTGGAGCAGTACTTC.

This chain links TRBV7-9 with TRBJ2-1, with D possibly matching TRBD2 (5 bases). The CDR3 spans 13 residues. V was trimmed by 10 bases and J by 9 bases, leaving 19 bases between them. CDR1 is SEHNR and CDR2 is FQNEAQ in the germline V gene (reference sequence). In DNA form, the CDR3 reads TGTGCCATCGGACTCGGCGGCAGGAGTGAGCAGTTCTTC. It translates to CAIGLGGRSEQFF.

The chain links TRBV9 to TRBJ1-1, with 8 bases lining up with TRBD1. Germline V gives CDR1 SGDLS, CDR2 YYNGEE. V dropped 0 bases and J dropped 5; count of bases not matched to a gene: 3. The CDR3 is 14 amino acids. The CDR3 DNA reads TGTGCCAGCAGCGTAGGACAGGGGAGGACTGAAGCTTTCTTT. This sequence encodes CASSVGQGRTEAFF.

For the CDR3, the DNA is TGTGCCAGCAGTTACGCGGGGGGGGCGGAGACCCAGTACTTC. It translates to CASSYAGGAETQYF. The V call is TRBV6-5, the J call TRBJ2-5; the match to TRBD2 covers 9 bases. Germline CDR1 is MNHEY and CDR2 is SVGAGI. The CDR3 sequence is 14 residues long. Trimming at V came to 2 bases and at J to 5 bases, leaving 3 bases not matched to a gene.

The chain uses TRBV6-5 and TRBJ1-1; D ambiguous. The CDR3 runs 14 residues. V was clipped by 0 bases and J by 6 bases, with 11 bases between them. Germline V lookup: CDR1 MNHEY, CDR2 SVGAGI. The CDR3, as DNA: TGTGCCAGCAGTTACTCGAGAGGTGAGGCTGAAGCTTTCTTT. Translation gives CASSYSRGEAEAFF.

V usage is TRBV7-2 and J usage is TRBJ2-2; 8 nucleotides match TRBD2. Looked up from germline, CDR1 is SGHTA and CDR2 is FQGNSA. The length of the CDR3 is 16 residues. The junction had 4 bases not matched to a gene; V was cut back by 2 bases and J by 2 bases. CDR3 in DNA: TGTGCCAGCAGCTTAAGCGGGGGCGATAACACCGGGGAGCTGTTTTTT. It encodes CASSLSGGDNTGELFF.

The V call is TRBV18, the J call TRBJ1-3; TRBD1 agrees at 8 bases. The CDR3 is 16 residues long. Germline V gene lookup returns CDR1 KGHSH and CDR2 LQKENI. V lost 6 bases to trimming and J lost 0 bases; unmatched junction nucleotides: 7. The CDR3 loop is CASSRTGTGSGNTIYF. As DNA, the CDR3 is TGTGCCAGCTCCAGGACAGGGACGGGCTCTGGAAACACCATATATTTT.

The CDR3 DNA sequence: TGTGCCAGCAGTCTATCAGGGTACACTGAAGCTTTCTTT. Residues: CASSLSGYTEAFF. The gene calls are TRBV12-3 or TRBV12-4 and TRBJ1-1; a possible D gene is TRBD1 (5 bases). The CDR3 totals 13 residues. V was shortened by 5 bases and J by 3 bases, with 10 bases between the two germline ends.

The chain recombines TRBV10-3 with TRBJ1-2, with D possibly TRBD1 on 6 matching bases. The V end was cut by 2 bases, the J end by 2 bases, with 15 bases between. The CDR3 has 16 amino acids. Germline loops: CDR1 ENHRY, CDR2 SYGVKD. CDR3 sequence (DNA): TGTGCCATCAGTGAGCCGGGGGGCGGGACCAACTATGGCTACACCTTC. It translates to CAISEPGGGTNYGYTF.

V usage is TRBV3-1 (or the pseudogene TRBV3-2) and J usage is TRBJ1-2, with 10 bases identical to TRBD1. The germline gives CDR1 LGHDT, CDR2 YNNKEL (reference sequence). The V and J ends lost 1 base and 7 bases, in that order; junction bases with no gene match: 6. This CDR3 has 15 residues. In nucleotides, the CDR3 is TGTGCCAGCAGCCAAGGGAGACAGGGGGCTAGTGGCTACACCTTC. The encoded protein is CASSQGRQGASGYTF.

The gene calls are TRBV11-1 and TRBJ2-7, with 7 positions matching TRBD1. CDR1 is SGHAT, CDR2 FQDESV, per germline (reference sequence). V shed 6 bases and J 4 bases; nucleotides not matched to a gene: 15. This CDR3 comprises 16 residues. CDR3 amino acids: CASSLGYTGAWYEQYF. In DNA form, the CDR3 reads TGTGCCAGCAGTCTAGGGTACACAGGGGCCTGGTACGAGCAGTACTTC.

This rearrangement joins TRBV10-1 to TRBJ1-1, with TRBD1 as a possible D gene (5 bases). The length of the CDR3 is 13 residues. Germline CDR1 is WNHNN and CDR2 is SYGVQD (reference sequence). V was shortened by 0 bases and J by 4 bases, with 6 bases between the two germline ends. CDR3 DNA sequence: TGCGCCAGCAGTGAGTCGCAGGGCACTGAAGCTTTCTTT. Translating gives CASSESQGTEAFF.

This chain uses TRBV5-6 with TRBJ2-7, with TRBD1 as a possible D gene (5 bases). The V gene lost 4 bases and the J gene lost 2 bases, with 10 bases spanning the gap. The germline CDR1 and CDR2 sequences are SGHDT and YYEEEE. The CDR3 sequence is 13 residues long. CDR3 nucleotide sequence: TGTGCCAGCAGCCAGGGTTCGGCCTACGAGCAGTACTTC. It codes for CASSQGSAYEQYF.

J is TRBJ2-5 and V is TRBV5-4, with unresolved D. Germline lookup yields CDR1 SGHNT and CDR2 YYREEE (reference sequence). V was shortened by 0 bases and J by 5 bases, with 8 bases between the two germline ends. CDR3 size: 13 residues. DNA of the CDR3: TGTGCCAGCAGCTTGGATCTTGCGGAGACCCAGTACTTC. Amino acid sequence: CASSLDLAETQYF.

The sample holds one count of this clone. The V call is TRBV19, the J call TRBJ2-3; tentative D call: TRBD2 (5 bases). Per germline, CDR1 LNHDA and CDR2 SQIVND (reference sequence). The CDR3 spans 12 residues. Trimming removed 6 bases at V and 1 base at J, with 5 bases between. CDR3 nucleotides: TGTGCCAGTAGGGGAGGCACAGATACGCAGTATTTT. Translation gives CASRGGTDTQYF. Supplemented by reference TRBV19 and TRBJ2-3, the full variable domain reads DGGITQSPKYLFRKEGQNVTLSCEQNLNHDAMYWYRQDPGQGLRLIYYSQIVNDFQKGDIAEGYSVSREKKESFPLTVTSAQKNPTAFYLCASRGGTDTQYFGPGTRLTVL.

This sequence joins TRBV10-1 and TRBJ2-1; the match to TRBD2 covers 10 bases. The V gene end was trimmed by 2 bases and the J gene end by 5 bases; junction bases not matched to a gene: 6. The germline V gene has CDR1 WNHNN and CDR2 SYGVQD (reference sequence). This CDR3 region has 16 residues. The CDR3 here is CASSETSGEPNNEQFF. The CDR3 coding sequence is TGCGCCAGCAGTGAGACTAGCGGGGAACCAAACAATGAGCAGTTCTTC.

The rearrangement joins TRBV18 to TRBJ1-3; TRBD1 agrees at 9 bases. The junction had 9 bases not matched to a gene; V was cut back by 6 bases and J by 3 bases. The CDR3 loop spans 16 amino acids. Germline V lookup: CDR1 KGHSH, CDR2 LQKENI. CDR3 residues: CASSLRQGESGNTIYF. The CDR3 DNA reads TGTGCCAGCTCGCTTCGACAGGGGGAAAGTGGAAACACCATATATTTT.

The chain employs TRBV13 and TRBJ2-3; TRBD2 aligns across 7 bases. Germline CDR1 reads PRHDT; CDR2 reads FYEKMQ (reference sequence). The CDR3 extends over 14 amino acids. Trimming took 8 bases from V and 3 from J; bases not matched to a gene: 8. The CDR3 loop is CASRGGDDTDTQYF. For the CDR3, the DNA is TGTGCCAGCCGGGGAGGGGATGATACAGATACGCAGTATTTT.

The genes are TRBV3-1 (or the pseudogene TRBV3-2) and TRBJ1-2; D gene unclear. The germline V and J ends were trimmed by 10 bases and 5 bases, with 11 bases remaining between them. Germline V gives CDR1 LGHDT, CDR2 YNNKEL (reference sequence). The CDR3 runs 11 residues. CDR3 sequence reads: CAIWGGYGYTF. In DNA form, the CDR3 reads TGTGCCATCTGGGGAGGTTATGGCTACACCTTC.

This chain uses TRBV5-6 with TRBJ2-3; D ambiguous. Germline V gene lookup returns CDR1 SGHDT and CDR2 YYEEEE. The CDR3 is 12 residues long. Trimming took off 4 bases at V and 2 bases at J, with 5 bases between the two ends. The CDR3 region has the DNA TGTGCCAGCAGCACTACCACAGATACGCAGTATTTT. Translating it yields CASSTTTDTQYF.

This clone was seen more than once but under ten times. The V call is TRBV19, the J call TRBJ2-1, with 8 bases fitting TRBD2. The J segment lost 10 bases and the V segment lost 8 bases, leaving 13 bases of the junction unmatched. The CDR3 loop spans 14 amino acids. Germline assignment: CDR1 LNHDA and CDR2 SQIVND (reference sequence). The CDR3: CASRTGLGLGEQFF. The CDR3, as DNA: TGTGCCAGTCGGACGGGACTAGGGTTAGGAGAGCAGTTCTTC.